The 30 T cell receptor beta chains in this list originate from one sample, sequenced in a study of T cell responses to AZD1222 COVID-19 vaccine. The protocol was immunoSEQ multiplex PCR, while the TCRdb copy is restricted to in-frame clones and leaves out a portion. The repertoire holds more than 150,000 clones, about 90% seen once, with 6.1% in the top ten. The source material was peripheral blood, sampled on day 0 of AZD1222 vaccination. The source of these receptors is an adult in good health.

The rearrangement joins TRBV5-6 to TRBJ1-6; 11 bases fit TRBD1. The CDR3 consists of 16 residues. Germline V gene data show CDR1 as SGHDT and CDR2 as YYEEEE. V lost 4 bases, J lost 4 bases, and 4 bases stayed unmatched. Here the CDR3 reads CASSTGQGAYNSPLHF. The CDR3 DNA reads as TGTGCCAGCAGCACCGGACAGGGGGCGTATAATTCACCCCTCCACTTT.

The CDR3 protein is CSVERGAFRYGYTF. The CDR3 DNA is TGCAGCGTTGAGCGGGGGGCTTTCCGCTATGGCTACACCTTC. The chain links TRBV29-1 to TRBJ1-2; possibly TRBD1 for D (6 bases). The CDR3 sequence is 14 residues long. CDR1 and CDR2 (germline): SQVTM, ANQGSEA. V gave up 3 bases and J gave up 4 bases, with 15 bases separating them.

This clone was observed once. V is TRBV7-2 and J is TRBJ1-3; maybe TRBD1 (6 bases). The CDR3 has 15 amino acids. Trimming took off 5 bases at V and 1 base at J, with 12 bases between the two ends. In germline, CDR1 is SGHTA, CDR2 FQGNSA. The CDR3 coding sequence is TGTGCCAGCAGCACGGGACAAGGGTCTGGAAACACCATATATTTT. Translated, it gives CASSTGQGSGNTIYF.

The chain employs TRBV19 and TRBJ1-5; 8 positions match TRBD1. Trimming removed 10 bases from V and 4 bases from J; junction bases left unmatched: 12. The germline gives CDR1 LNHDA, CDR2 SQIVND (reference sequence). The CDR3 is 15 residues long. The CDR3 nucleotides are TGTGCCACCCAGACCGGCAGGGACAGGAATCAGCCCCAGCATTTT. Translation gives CATQTGRDRNQPQHF.

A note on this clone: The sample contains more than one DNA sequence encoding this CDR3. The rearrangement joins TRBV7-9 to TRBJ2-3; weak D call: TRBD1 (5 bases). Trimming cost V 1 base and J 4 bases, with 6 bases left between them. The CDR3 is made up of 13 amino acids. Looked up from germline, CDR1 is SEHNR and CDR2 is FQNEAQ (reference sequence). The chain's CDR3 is CASSLEGADTQYF. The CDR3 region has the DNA TGTGCCAGCAGCTTAGAAGGGGCAGATACGCAGTATTTT.

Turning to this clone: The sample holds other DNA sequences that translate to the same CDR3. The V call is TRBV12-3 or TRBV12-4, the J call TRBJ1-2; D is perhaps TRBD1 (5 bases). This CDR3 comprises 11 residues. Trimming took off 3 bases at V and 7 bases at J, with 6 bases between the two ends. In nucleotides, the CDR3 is TGTGCCAGCAGTTTGGGGGTTGGCTACACCTTC. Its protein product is CASSLGVGYTF.

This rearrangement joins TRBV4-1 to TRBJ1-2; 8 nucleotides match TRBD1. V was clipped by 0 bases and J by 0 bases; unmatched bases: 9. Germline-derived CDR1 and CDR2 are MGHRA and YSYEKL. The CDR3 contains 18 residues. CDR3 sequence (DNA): TGCGCCAGCAGCCAAGAAAAGGACAGGGTAAAAGCTAACTATGGCTACACCTTC. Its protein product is CASSQEKDRVKANYGYTF.

As DNA, the CDR3 is TGTGCCAGCAGCACACAGGGGGTTCGTTCAGGCTATGGCTACACCTTC. Its protein product is CASSTQGVRSGYGYTF. This chain connects TRBV7-2 to TRBJ1-2; 8 nucleotides line up with TRBD1. Germline V lookup: CDR1 SGHTA, CDR2 FQGNSA. V was pared by 5 bases and J by 4 bases, with 12 bases of the junction left unmatched. The CDR3 has 16 amino acids.

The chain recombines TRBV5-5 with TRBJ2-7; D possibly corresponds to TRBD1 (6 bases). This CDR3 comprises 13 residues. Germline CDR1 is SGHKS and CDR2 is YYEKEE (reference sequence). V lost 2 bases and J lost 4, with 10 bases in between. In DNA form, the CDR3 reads TGTGCCAGCAGCTTAACAGGGATATACGAGCAGTACTTC. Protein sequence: CASSLTGIYEQYF. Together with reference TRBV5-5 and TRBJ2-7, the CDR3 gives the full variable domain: DAGVTQSPTHLIKTRGQQVTLRCSPISGHKSVSWYQQVLGQGPQFIFQYYEKEERGRGNFPDRFSARQFPNYSSELNVNALLLGDSALYLCASSLTGIYEQYFGPGTRLTVT.

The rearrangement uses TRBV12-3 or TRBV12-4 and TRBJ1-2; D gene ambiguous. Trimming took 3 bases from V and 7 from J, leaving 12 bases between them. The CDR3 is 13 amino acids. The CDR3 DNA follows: TGTGCCAGCAGTTTGAACAGTCTCGGTGGCTACACCTTC. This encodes CASSLNSLGGYTF.

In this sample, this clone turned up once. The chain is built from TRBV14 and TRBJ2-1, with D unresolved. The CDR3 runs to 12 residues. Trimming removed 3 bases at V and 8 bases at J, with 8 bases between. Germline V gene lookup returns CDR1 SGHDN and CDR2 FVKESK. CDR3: CASSQASDEQFF. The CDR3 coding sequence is TGTGCCAGCAGCCAGGCTTCGGATGAGCAGTTCTTC.

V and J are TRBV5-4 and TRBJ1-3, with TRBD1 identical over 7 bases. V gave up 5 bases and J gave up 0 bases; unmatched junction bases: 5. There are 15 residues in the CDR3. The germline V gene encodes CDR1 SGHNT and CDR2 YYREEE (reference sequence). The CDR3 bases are TGTGCCAGCAGACCGGGGACAGACTCTGGAAACACCATATATTTT. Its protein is CASRPGTDSGNTIYF.

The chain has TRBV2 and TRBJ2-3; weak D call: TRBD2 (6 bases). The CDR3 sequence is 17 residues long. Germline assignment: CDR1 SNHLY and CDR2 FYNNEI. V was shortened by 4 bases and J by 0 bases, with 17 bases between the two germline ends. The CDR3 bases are TGTGCCAGCAGTGGGGTCGGGCGGGATGCTAGCACAGATACGCAGTATTTT. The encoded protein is CASSGVGRDASTDTQYF.

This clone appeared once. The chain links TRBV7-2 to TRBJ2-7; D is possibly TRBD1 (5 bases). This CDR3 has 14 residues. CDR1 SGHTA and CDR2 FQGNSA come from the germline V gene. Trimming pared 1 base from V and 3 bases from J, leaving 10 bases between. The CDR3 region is CASSLGGTIYEQYF. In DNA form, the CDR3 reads TGTGCCAGCAGCTTAGGGGGCACGATCTACGAGCAGTACTTC.

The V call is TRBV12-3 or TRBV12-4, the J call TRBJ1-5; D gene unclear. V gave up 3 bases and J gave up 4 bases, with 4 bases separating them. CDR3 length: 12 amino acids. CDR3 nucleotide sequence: TGTGCCAGCAGTTTCGGTAATCAGCCCCAGCATTTT. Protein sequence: CASSFGNQPQHF.

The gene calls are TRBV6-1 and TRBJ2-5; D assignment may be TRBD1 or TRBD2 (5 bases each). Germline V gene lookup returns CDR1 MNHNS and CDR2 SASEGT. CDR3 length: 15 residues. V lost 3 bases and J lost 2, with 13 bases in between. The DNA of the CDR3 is TGTGCCAGCAGTGAGTTGGGGCTAGCACAAGAGACCCAGTACTTC. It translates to CASSELGLAQETQYF.

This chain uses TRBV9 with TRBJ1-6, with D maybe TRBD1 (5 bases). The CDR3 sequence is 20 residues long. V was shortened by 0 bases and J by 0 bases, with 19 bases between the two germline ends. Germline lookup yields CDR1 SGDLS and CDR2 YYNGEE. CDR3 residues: CASSVGEGSTRSSYNSPLHF. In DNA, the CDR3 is TGTGCCAGCAGCGTAGGTGAGGGGAGTACCCGGAGCTCCTATAATTCACCCCTCCACTTT.

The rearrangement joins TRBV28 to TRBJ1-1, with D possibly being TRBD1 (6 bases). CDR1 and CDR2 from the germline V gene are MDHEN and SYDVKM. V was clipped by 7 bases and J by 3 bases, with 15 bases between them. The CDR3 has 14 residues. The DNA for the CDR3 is TGTGCCAGCACCACGGCGCAGGGGCACACTGAAGCTTTCTTT. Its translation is CASTTAQGHTEAFF.

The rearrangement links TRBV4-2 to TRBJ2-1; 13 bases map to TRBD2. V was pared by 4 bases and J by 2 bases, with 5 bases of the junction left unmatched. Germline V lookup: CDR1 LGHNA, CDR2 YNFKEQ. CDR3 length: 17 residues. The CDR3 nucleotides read TGTGCCAGCAGCCGCCGACTAGCGGGGGGACCCTACAATGAGCAGTTCTTC. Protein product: CASSRRLAGGPYNEQFF.

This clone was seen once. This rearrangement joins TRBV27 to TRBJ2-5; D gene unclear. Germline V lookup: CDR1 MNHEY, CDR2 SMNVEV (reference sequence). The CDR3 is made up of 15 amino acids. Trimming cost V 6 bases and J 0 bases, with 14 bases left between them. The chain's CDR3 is CASRWERRYQETQYF. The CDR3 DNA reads TGTGCCAGCAGGTGGGAAAGACGGTACCAAGAGACCCAGTACTTC.

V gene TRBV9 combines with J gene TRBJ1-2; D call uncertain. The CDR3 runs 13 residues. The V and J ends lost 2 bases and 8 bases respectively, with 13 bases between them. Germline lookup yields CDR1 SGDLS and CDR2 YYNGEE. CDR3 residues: CASSVSETWGYTF. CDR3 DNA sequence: TGTGCCAGCAGCGTCTCAGAGACGTGGGGCTACACCTTC.

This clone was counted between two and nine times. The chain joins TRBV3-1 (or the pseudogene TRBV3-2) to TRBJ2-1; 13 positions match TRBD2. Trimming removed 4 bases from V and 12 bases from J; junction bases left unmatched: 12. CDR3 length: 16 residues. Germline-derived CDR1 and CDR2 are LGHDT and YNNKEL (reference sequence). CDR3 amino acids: CASSLGTSGIEIWQFF. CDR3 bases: TGTGCCAGCAGCCTTGGGACTAGCGGGATCGAGATCTGGCAGTTCTTC.

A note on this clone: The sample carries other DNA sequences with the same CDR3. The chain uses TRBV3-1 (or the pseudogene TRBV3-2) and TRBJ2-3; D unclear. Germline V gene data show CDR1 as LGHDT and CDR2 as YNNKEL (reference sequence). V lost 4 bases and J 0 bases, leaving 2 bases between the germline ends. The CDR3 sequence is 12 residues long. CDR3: CASSLSTDTQYF. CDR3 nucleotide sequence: TGTGCCAGCAGCCTTAGCACAGATACGCAGTATTTT.

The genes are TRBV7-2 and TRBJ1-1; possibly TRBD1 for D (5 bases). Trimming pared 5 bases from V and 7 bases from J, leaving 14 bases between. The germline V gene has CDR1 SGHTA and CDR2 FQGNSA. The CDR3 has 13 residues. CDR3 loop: CASSLRQYGEAFF. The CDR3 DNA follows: TGTGCCAGCAGCCTAAGACAGTACGGTGAAGCTTTCTTT.

The DNA of the CDR3 is TGTGCCAGCAGTCGGGGTTGGGGCGGGGCCTACATCAGCTCCTACAATGAGCAGTTCTTC. Translating it yields CASSRGWGGAYISSYNEQFF. This chain links TRBV27 with TRBJ2-1; possible D gene TRBD2, 6 bases. The germline gives CDR1 MNHEY, CDR2 SMNVEV (reference sequence). The CDR3 runs to 20 residues. Trimming removed 5 bases from V and 0 bases from J, with 26 bases in between.

CDR3 sequence: CASSLSSTGTYEQYF. CDR3 sequence (DNA): TGTGCCAGCAGTTTGTCCTCCACAGGCACCTACGAGCAGTACTTC. The chain has TRBV28 and TRBJ2-7, with D possibly TRBD1 on 5 matching bases. The germline gives CDR1 MDHEN, CDR2 SYDVKM. This CDR3 spans 15 amino acids. The V gene lost 3 bases and the J gene lost 2 bases, with 14 bases spanning the gap.

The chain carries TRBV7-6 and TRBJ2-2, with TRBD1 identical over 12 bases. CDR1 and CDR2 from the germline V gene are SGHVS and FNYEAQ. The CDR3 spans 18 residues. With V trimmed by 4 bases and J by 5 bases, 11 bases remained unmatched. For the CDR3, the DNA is TGTGCCAGCAGCTCAATACCACGGGACAGGGGGCGAACCGGGGAGCTGTTTTTT. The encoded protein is CASSSIPRDRGRTGELFF.

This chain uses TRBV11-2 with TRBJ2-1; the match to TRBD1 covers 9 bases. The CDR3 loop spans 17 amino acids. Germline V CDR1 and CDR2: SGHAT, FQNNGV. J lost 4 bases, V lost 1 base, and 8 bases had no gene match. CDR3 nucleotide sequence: TGTGCCAGCAGCTTAGGTAACAGGGGGCTAGGGTACAATGAGCAGTTCTTC. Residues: CASSLGNRGLGYNEQFF.

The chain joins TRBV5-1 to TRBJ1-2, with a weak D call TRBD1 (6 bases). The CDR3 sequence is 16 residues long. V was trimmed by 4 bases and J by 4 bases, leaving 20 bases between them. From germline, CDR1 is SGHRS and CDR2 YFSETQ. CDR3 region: CASSPLGGGSSYGYTF. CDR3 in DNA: TGCGCCAGCAGCCCCCTAGGGGGGGGGTCCTCCTATGGCTACACCTTC.

The DNA for the CDR3 is TGTGCCAGCAGCCAAGAATCTGGGGGGTTGTATGGCTACACCTTC. Its protein product is CASSQESGGLYGYTF. The rearrangement uses TRBV4-2 and TRBJ1-2, with a tentative D call TRBD1 (5 bases). Germline assignment: CDR1 LGHNA and CDR2 YNFKEQ. V gave up 0 bases and J gave up 5 bases, with 13 bases separating them. The CDR3 is 15 amino acids.